Here is one T cell receptor beta chain with its context. Assay used: immunoSEQ multiplex PCR; TCRdb lists only in-frame clones, some missing. The sample shows just over 300,000 clones, approximately 85% of them seen only once. This sample is part of a study of blood T cell repertoires in COVID-19. The CDR3 consists of 14 residues. Germline V CDR1 and CDR2: SGDLS, YYNGEE. The V end was cut by 0 bases, the J end by 4 bases, with 10 bases between. The rearrangement joins TRBV9 to TRBJ1-1, with D perhaps TRBD1 (6 bases). This sequence was found in a man aged 25-45 years who had recovered from COVID-19. Specimen: PBMCs or T cells enriched from blood (not recorded which). CDR3 region: CASSVVSRGTEAFF. The CDR3 DNA reads as TGTGCCAGCAGCGTAGTAAGCAGGGGCACTGAAGCTTTCTTT.